The 15 T cell receptor beta chains given below trace back to one sample, sequenced in a study of response to subunit inactivated influenza vaccine. TCRdb reprocessed the RT-PCR reads via MiXCR and lists one record per CDR3 protein. The sample consists of 700,000 to 900,000 distinct CDR3 sequences, over 20% of them appearing once. Here the sequenced sample was PBMCs from blood, taken about 5 days after vaccination. The receptors were sampled from a man aged 45-60 years who received an inactivated influenza vaccine.

This clonotype showed up just a few times. This sequence joins TRBV11-2 and TRBJ2-5; 11 bases are shared with TRBD2. Germline V CDR1 and CDR2: SGHAT, FQNNGV. V lost 5 bases and J lost 4; bases outside the gene matches: 15. This CDR3 contains 18 residues. CDR3 bases: TGTGCCAGCAGCCGGGGACTAGCGGAGGGGGGTTTAACAGAGACCCAGTACTTC. Translated, it gives CASSRGLAEGGLTETQYF.

This clonotype has a count of ten or more. DNA of the CDR3: TGTGCCAGCAGTAGATACAATGAGCAGTTCTTC. Protein sequence: CASSRYNEQFF. This rearrangement joins TRBV12-3 or TRBV12-4 to TRBJ2-1; D not certain. V dropped 5 bases and J dropped 4 bases, with 3 bases sitting between them. The CDR3 has 11 amino acids.

The chain recombines TRBV5-6 with TRBJ2-1; 8 bases fit TRBD2. The ends lost 2 bases at V and 5 bases at J; junction bases unmatched: 6. The germline CDR1 and CDR2 sequences are SGHDT and YYEEEE. This CDR3 has 15 amino acids. The CDR3 spells CASSFELAADNEQFF. CDR3 DNA: TGTGCCAGCAGCTTTGAACTAGCGGCTGACAATGAGCAGTTCTTC.

This clonotype was observed a handful of times. The chain links TRBV12-3 or TRBV12-4 to TRBJ2-1, with D unclear. V was trimmed by 8 bases and J by 2 bases, leaving 13 bases between them. The CDR3 has 14 residues. CDR3 in amino acids: CASVSSVTYNEQFF. The CDR3 DNA reads as TGTGCCAGCGTTTCTTCGGTCACCTACAATGAGCAGTTCTTC.

This chain uses TRBV18 with TRBJ2-1; D not certain. The CDR3 has 15 residues. The V end lost 0 bases, the J end lost 7 bases, and 13 bases lay between the germline ends. The V gene's germline CDR1 is KGHSH and CDR2 LQKENI. The CDR3 loop is CASSPPWSYRNEQFF. DNA of the CDR3: TGTGCCAGCTCACCACCGTGGAGCTATAGAAATGAGCAGTTCTTC.

As for this clonotype: An end of the junction differs from the germline gene, which may be a read error. This sequence joins TRBV20-1 and TRBJ2-7; no firm D call. Germline V gives CDR1 DFQATT, CDR2 SNEGSKA (reference sequence). The CDR3 extends over 15 amino acids. In nucleotides, the CDR3 is TGCAGTGCTACTTCTTTTAGTGGGAATTCCTACGAGCTGTACTTC. Encoded protein: CSATSFSGNSYELYF.

This chain uses TRBV9 with TRBJ2-3; TRBD2 matches 12 bases. CDR1 is SGDLS and CDR2 is YYNGEE in the germline V gene. Trimming cost V 3 bases and J 6 bases; bases outside gene matches: 11. The CDR3 covers 17 residues. As DNA, the CDR3 is TGTGCCAGCAGCGCCACCCCTAGCGGGAGGGCCGGGGATACGCAGTATTTT. Protein product: CASSATPSGRAGDTQYF.

The table lists this clonotype with a few counts. A junction end diverges from the germline sequence, so it may reflect a read error. The chain combines TRBV6-5 with TRBJ1-5, with 8 bases aligning to TRBD1. Germline assignment: CDR1 MNHEY and CDR2 SVGAGI. CDR3 length: 17 residues. In DNA form, the CDR3 reads TGTGCCAGCAGTCACTCCATCGGGACAGGTAGCAATCAGCCCCAGCATTTT. Translated: CASSHSIGTGSNQPQHF.

CDR3 region: CASRDPGTTYEQYF. CDR3 nucleotide sequence: TGTGCCAGCAGGGACCCCGGCACCACCTACGAGCAGTACTTC. V is TRBV6-2 or TRBV6-3 and J is TRBJ2-7; D gene unclear. V was trimmed by 6 bases and J by 2 bases, leaving 14 bases between them. In germline, CDR1 is MNHEY, CDR2 SVGEGT. The CDR3 has 14 residues.

The chain has TRBV4-1 and TRBJ2-1; TRBD2 matches at 14 bases. J gave up 8 bases and V 3 bases, and 12 bases lay outside the gene matches. The germline gives CDR1 MGHRA, CDR2 YSYEKL. The CDR3 extends over 18 amino acids. In nucleotides, the CDR3 is TGCGCCAGCAGCCACTCGGGACTAGCGGGGGCCATTGGGGATGAGCAGTTCTTC. Translation gives CASSHSGLAGAIGDEQFF.

This chain joins TRBV7-9 and TRBJ2-7; tentative D call: TRBD1 (5 bases). CDR1 and CDR2 from the germline V gene are SEHNR and FQNEAQ (reference sequence). This CDR3 is 15 amino acids long. Trimming pared 3 bases from V and 2 bases from J, leaving 14 bases between. CDR3 protein: CASSFFPGSPYEQYF. The CDR3 region has the DNA TGTGCCAGCAGCTTTTTCCCAGGGTCGCCCTACGAGCAGTACTTC.

The rearrangement uses TRBV20-1 and TRBJ1-6; tentative D call: TRBD1 (5 bases). V lost 1 base and J 9 bases, leaving 13 bases between the germline ends. CDR3 size: 14 residues. In germline, CDR1 is DFQATT, CDR2 SNEGSKA (reference sequence). CDR3 nucleotide sequence: TGCAGTGCTAGAGGAAGCGGGGGGATTTCACCCCTCCACTTT. It codes for CSARGSGGISPLHF.

This chain joins TRBV20-1 and TRBJ2-3, with D maybe TRBD2 (6 bases). Germline CDR1 and CDR2: DFQATT and SNEGSKA (reference sequence). V dropped 6 bases and J dropped 4 bases, with 14 bases sitting between them. This CDR3 spans 13 amino acids. DNA for the CDR3: TGCAGTGCCACTACGGGCGGGGCAGATACGCAGTATTTT. Protein product: CSATTGGADTQYF.

The chain is built from TRBV7-2 and TRBJ2-1; D not certain. CDR1 is SGHTA and CDR2 is FQGNSA in the germline V gene. The germline V and J ends were trimmed by 1 base and 6 bases, with 16 bases remaining between them. The CDR3 totals 16 residues. CDR3 amino acids: CASSLDTRSIFNEQFF. The CDR3, as DNA: TGTGCCAGCAGCTTAGACACCCGGAGTATTTTCAATGAGCAGTTCTTC.

This clonotype was counted many times. This sequence joins TRBV6-1 and TRBJ2-1; TRBD2 matches 10 bases. Trimming cost V 6 bases and J 5 bases; bases outside gene matches: 7. CDR1 MNHNS and CDR2 SASEGT come from the germline V gene. The CDR3 loop spans 15 amino acids. Here the CDR3 reads CASRSSGSSHNEQFF. As DNA, the CDR3 is TGTGCCAGCAGATCTAGCGGGAGTTCCCACAATGAGCAGTTCTTC.